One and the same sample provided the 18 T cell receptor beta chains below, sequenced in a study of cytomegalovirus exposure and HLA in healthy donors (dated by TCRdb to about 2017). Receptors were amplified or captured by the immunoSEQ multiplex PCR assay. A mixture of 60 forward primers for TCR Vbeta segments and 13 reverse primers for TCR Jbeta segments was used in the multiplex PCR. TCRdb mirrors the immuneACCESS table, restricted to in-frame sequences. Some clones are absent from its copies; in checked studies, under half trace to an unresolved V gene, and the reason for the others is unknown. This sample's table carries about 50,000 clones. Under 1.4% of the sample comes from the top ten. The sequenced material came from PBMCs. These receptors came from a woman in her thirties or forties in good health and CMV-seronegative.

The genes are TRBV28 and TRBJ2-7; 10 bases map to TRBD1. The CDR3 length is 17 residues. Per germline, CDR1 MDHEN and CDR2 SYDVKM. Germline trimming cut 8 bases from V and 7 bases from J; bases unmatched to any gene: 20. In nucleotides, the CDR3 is TGTGCCAGCCGAACTTACCCGGGACAGGGGATTAATCTGGAGCAGTACTTC. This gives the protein CASRTYPGQGINLEQYF.

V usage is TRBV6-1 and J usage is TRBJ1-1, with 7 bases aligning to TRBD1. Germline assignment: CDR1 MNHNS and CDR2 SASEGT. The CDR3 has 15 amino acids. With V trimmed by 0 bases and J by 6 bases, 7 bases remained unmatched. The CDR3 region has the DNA TGTGCCAGCAGTGAAGCTTTCTGGACAGGTTCTGAAGCTTTCTTT. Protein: CASSEAFWTGSEAFF.

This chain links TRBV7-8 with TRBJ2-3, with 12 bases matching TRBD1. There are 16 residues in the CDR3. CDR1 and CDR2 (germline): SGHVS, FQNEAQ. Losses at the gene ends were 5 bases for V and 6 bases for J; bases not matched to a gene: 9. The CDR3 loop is CASSRGRDRGPDTQYF. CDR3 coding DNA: TGTGCCAGCAGCCGGGGTAGGGACAGGGGGCCCGATACGCAGTATTTT.

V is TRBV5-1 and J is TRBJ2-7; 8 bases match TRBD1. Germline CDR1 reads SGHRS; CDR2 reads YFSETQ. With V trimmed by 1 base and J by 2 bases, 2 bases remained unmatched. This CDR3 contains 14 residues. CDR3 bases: TGCGCCAGCAGCTTGACGGGACAGGCCTACGAGCAGTACTTC. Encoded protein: CASSLTGQAYEQYF.

The CDR3 DNA sequence: TGTGCCAGCAGCTTGGGCCCGCAGGGGACCACTGAAGCTTTCTTT. This translates into CASSLGPQGTTEAFF. The V and J genes are TRBV5-5 and TRBJ1-1; a weak D match, TRBD1 (6 bases). Germline V lookup: CDR1 SGHKS, CDR2 YYEKEE (reference sequence). V was cut by 0 bases and J by 4 bases, with 13 bases left in between. There are 15 residues in the CDR3.

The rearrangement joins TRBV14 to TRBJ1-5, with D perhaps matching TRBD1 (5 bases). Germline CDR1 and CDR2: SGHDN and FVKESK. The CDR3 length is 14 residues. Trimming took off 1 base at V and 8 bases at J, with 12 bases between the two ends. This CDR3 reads CASSQGAGFEPQHF. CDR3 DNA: TGTGCCAGCAGCCAAGGGGCAGGGTTTGAGCCCCAGCATTTT.

The DNA for the CDR3 is TGCGCCAGCAGCCCGATTACTCCGTCAGATACGCAGTATTTT. Amino acid sequence: CASSPITPSDTQYF. The rearrangement links TRBV4-1 to TRBJ2-3; D is ambiguous. Germline loops: CDR1 MGHRA, CDR2 YSYEKL. The CDR3 totals 14 residues. The germline V and J ends were trimmed by 4 bases and 4 bases, with 12 bases remaining between them.

CDR3: CASSLELSGGAWGYTF. The CDR3 DNA sequence: TGCGCCAGCAGCTTGGAATTGTCAGGGGGTGCCTGGGGCTACACCTTC. The chain carries TRBV5-1 and TRBJ1-2; 7 bases match TRBD1. Unmatched junction bases numbered 13, after V lost 0 bases and J lost 8 bases. Per the germline V gene, CDR1 is SGHRS and CDR2 is YFSETQ. This CDR3 spans 16 amino acids.

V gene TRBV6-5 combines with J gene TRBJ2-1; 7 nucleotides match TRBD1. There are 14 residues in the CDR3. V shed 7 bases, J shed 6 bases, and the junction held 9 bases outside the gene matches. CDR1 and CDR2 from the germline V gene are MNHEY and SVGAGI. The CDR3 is CASTPHGTVNEQFF. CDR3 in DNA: TGTGCCAGCACGCCTCACGGGACAGTCAATGAGCAGTTCTTC.

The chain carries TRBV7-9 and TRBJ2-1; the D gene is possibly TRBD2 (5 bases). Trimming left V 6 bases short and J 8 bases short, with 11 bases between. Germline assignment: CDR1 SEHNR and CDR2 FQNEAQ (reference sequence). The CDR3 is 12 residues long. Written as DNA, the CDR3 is TGTGCCAGCAGTGCGACTATCCATGAGCAGTTCTTC. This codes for CASSATIHEQFF.

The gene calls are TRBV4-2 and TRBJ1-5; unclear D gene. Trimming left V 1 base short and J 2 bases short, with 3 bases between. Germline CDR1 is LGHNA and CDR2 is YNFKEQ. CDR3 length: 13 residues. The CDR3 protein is CASSQGGNQPQHF. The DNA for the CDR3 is TGTGCCAGCAGCCAAGGAGGCAATCAGCCCCAGCATTTT.

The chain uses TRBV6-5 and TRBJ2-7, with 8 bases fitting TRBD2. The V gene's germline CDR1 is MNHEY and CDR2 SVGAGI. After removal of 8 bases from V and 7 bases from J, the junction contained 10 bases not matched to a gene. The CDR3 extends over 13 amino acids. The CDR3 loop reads CASSGTRGSEQYF. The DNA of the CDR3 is TGTGCCAGCTCCGGGACTAGGGGCTCTGAGCAGTACTTC.

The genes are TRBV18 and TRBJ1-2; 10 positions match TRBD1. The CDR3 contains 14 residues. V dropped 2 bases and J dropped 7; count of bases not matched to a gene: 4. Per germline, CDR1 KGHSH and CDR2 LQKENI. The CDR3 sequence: CASSPETGGGGYTF. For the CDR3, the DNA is TGTGCCAGCTCACCAGAGACAGGGGGCGGTGGCTACACCTTC.

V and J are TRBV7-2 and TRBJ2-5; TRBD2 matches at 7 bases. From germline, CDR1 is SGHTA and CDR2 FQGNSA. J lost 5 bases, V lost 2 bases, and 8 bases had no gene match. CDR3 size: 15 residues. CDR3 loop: CASSLWGGRGETQYF. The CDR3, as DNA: TGTGCCAGCAGCTTATGGGGCGGGAGAGGGGAGACCCAGTACTTC.

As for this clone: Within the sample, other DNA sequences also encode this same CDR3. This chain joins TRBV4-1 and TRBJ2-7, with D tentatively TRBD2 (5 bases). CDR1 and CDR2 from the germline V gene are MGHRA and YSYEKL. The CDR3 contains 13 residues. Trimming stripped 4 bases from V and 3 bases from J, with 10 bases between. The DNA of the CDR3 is TGCGCCAGCAGCCTAGTAAGCGGCTACGAGCAGTACTTC. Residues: CASSLVSGYEQYF.

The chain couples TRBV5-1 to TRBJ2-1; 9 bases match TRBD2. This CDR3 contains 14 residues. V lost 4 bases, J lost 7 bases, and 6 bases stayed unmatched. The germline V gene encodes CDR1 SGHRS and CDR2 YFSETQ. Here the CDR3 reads CASSPAGGRNEQFF. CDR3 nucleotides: TGCGCCAGCAGCCCAGCGGGAGGAAGGAATGAGCAGTTCTTC.

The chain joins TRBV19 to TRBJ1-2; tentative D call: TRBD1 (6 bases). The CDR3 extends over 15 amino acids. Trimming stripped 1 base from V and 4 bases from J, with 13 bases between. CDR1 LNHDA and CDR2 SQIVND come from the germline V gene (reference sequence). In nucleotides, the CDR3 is TGTGCCAGTAGTATAGTTCAGGGGCGCGGCTATGGCTACACCTTC. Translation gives CASSIVQGRGYGYTF.

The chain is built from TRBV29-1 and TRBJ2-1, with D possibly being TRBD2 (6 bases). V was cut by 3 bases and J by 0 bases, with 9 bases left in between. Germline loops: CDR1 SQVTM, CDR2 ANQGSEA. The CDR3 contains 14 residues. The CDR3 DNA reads TGCAGCGTTGATGTCGGGAGCTCCTACAATGAGCAGTTCTTC. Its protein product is CSVDVGSSYNEQFF.